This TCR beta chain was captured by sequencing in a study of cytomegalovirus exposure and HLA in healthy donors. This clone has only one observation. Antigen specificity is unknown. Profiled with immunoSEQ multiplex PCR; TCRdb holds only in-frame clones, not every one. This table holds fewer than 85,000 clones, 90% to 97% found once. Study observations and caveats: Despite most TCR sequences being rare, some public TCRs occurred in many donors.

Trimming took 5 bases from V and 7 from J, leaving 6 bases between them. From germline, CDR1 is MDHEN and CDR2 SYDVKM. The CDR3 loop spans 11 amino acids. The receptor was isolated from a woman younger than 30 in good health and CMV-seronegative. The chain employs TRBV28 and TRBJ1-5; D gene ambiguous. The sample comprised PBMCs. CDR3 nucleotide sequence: TGTGCCAGCAGTGTCAGACAGCCCCAGCATTTT. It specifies CASSVRQPQHF.